This TCR beta chain appears in the sequencing data of a study of blood T cell repertoires in COVID-19. Study-level information: Material from acute and convalescent COVID-19 was sourced from the United States, Italy and Spain. Sample material is recorded as cDNA or gDNA derived from T cells, B-cell-depleted T cells, or PBMCs.

This CDR3 region has 15 residues. Losses at the gene ends were 4 bases for V and 5 bases for J; bases not matched to a gene: 7. Germline CDR1 reads LNHDA; CDR2 reads SQIVND (reference sequence). Libraries were prepared by immunoSEQ multiplex PCR; TCRdb keeps only in-frame clonotypes and omits some of them. Of about 150,000 clones listed, 75% to 95% are singletons. The clonotype comes from a man aged 50 or older with acute or convalescent COVID-19. The sample consisted of peripheral blood. The J gene is TRBJ2-2, the V gene TRBV19; 7 positions agree with TRBD2. The CDR3 DNA reads as TGTGCCAGTAGTAACAGACTAGCAGGGACCGGGGAGCTGTTTTTT. The encoded protein is CASSNRLAGTGELFF.